The 29 T cell receptor beta chains in this list originate from one sample, sequenced in a study of blood T cell repertoires in COVID-19. Repertoires were generated with immunoSEQ multiplex PCR, while TCRdb's copy carries only in-frame clones and drops some. Of about 480,000 clones in the sample, 85% to 90% were seen once. The material sequenced was peripheral blood. The source of these receptors is a woman aged 25-40 years with acute or convalescent COVID-19.

The chain's CDR3 is CASSLGTGTNEKLFF. The CDR3 region has the DNA TGTGCCAGCAGCCTAGGGACAGGAACGAATGAAAAACTGTTTTTT. The chain links TRBV11-2 to TRBJ1-4; the match to TRBD1 covers 8 bases. The CDR3 extends over 15 amino acids. Per germline, CDR1 SGHAT and CDR2 FQNNGV. Trimming removed 5 bases from V and 5 bases from J; junction bases left unmatched: 7. The full variable domain, its missing parts supplied by reference TRBV11-2 and TRBJ1-4, is EAGVAQSPRYKIIEKRQSVAFWCNPISGHATLYWYQQILGQGPKLLIQFQNNGVVDDSQLPKDRFSAERLKGVDSTLKIQPAKLEDSAVYLCASSLGTGTNEKLFFGSGTQLSVL.

V gene TRBV5-1 combines with J gene TRBJ2-7; TRBD1 might be the D (6 bases). V lost 4 bases, J lost 6 bases, and 17 bases lay in between. Germline V gene sequence: CDR1 SGHRS, CDR2 YFSETQ. The CDR3 consists of 14 residues. For the CDR3, the DNA is TGCGCCAGCAGCATCGGGACACCGCCTCGCGAGCAGTACTTC. Protein product: CASSIGTPPREQYF.

The genes are TRBV15 and TRBJ1-2; possibly TRBD1 for D (5 bases). The CDR3 covers 11 residues. The germline CDR1 and CDR2 sequences are LNHNV and YYDKDF (reference sequence). Trimming took off 5 bases at V and 8 bases at J, with 9 bases between the two ends. CDR3 residues: CATSPGAGYTF. Here the CDR3 DNA reads TGTGCCACCAGCCCTGGGGCGGGCTACACCTTC.

The rearrangement joins TRBV5-4 to TRBJ1-4; perhaps TRBD1 as D (6 bases). This CDR3 has 14 residues. Germline V gene lookup returns CDR1 SGHNT and CDR2 YYREEE (reference sequence). With 0 bases removed from V and 4 bases from J, the gap between germline ends came to 7 bases. The CDR3 DNA follows: TGTGCCAGCAGCTTGGCAGGGGATAATGAAAAACTGTTTTTT. Residues: CASSLAGDNEKLFF.

J is TRBJ2-2 and V is TRBV29-1; no clear D gene. V was trimmed by 6 bases and J by 6 bases, leaving 14 bases between them. This CDR3 comprises 13 residues. In germline, CDR1 is SQVTM, CDR2 ANQGSEA. CDR3: CSVKVVASGELFF. For the CDR3, the DNA is TGCAGCGTCAAGGTAGTAGCCTCCGGGGAGCTGTTTTTT.

The table lists this clone with a few counts. The chain has TRBV2 and TRBJ2-7; D gene uncertain. The CDR3 has 12 residues. Trimming removed 7 bases at V and 3 bases at J, with 10 bases between. The germline gives CDR1 SNHLY, CDR2 FYNNEI. CDR3 loop: CASNPLNYEQYF. The CDR3 nucleotides read TGTGCCAGCAATCCACTGAACTACGAGCAGTACTTC.

The rearrangement links TRBV7-3 to TRBJ2-5, with D tentatively TRBD2 (6 bases). Trimming cost V 5 bases and J 5 bases, with 12 bases left between them. The CDR3 covers 13 residues. Germline CDR1 and CDR2: SGHTA and FQGTGA. The CDR3 DNA follows: TGTGCCAGCAGCGGTTCGGAGGGGGAGACCCAGTACTTC. This gives the protein CASSGSEGETQYF.

This sequence joins TRBV2 and TRBJ2-1, with 11 positions matching TRBD2. Looked up from germline, CDR1 is SNHLY and CDR2 is FYNNEI. V lost 2 bases to trimming and J lost 7 bases; unmatched junction nucleotides: 19. CDR3 size: 20 residues. The CDR3 DNA reads as TGTGCCAGCAGTGAAATTTTGTTCCCCCTAGCGGGGGGCACGGGTAATGAGCAGTTCTTC. This translates into CASSEILFPLAGGTGNEQFF.

V usage is TRBV29-1 and J usage is TRBJ1-2; D call uncertain. The CDR3 is 12 residues long. V dropped 6 bases and J dropped 4 bases, with 12 bases sitting between them. Germline V lookup: CDR1 SQVTM, CDR2 ANQGSEA. The CDR3 spells CSVKAGIYGYTF. The CDR3 DNA sequence: TGCAGCGTCAAAGCGGGGATCTATGGCTACACCTTC.

The V and J genes are TRBV9 and TRBJ2-1; TRBD2 matches at 9 bases. V trimming: 2 bases; J trimming: 6 bases; junction bases outside the gene matches: 12. The V gene's germline CDR1 is SGDLS and CDR2 YYNGEE. The CDR3 loop spans 17 amino acids. CDR3 DNA: TGTGCCAGCAGCGTCCGGGGCGGGGGGGCCCCGGGCAATGAGCAGTTCTTC. It codes for CASSVRGGGAPGNEQFF.

The chain is built from TRBV14 and TRBJ2-5; TRBD1 is a possible D gene (6 bases). In germline, CDR1 is SGHDN, CDR2 FVKESK. CDR3 length: 16 amino acids. The germline V and J ends were trimmed by 0 bases and 4 bases, with 15 bases remaining between them. This CDR3 is CASSQDIGTRGETQYF. CDR3 nucleotide sequence: TGTGCCAGCAGCCAAGATATTGGGACACGCGGAGAGACCCAGTACTTC.

The chain uses TRBV5-1 and TRBJ2-5; 7 bases are shared with TRBD1. The germline CDR1 and CDR2 sequences are SGHRS and YFSETQ. This CDR3 has 13 amino acids. V was clipped by 7 bases and J by 3 bases; unmatched bases: 6. For the CDR3, the DNA is TGCGCCAGCGGTTGGACAGGAAAAGAGACCCAGTACTTC. Amino acid sequence: CASGWTGKETQYF. The complete variable domain, with remaining parts taken from reference TRBV5-1 and TRBJ2-5, reads KAGVTQTPRYLIKTRGQQVTLSCSPISGHRSVSWYQQTPGQGLQFLFEYFSETQRNKGNFPGRFSGRQFSNSRSEMNVSTLELGDSALYLCASGWTGKETQYFGPGTRLLVL.

The chain joins TRBV20-1 to TRBJ1-1; D remains unclear. The CDR3 has 12 residues. Germline V gene sequence: CDR1 DFQATT, CDR2 SNEGSKA (reference sequence). Trimming cost V 3 bases and J 3 bases, with 8 bases left between them. The CDR3 DNA sequence: TGCAGTGCTAGTGTGCGGCACACTGAAGCTTTCTTT. It codes for CSASVRHTEAFF.

This chain links TRBV7-2 with TRBJ2-1; D might be TRBD1 (6 bases). With 3 bases removed from V and 10 bases from J, the gap between germline ends came to 10 bases. The CDR3 spans 12 residues. Germline V gives CDR1 SGHTA, CDR2 FQGNSA. DNA for the CDR3: TGTGCCAGCAGCTTGAGGGGGTGGGAGCAGTTCTTC. This gives the protein CASSLRGWEQFF.

V is TRBV12-3 or TRBV12-4 and J is TRBJ1-2, with a weak D call TRBD1 (5 bases). Trimming shortened V by 5 bases and J by 6 bases, and 10 bases separated the two germline ends. The CDR3 has 12 amino acids. Written as DNA, the CDR3 is TGTGCCAGCAGTCCGACAGTGAATGGCTACACCTTC. This translates into CASSPTVNGYTF.

This rearrangement joins TRBV2 to TRBJ2-7, with D possibly matching TRBD2 (6 bases). V was shortened by 6 bases and J by 3 bases, with 18 bases between the two germline ends. Germline V gene lookup returns CDR1 SNHLY and CDR2 FYNNEI. The CDR3 sequence is 15 residues long. Here the CDR3 reads CASRPSAGGDYEQYF. CDR3 coding DNA: TGTGCCAGCAGACCTAGCGCCGGGGGAGACTACGAGCAGTACTTC. Complete variable domain (other parts from reference TRBV2 and TRBJ2-7): EPEVTQTPSHQVTQMGQEVILRCVPISNHLYFYWYRQILGQKVEFLVSFYNNEISEKSEIFDDQFSVERPDGSNFTLKIRSTKLEDSAMYFCASRPSAGGDYEQYFGPGTRLTVT.

CDR3 amino acids: CASSLDRGLNQPQHF. In nucleotides, the CDR3 is TGTGCCAGCAGCTTAGACAGGGGTCTCAATCAGCCCCAGCATTTT. The rearrangement joins TRBV11-2 to TRBJ1-5, with D possibly being TRBD1 (6 bases). Between the trimmed V and J ends, which lost 0 bases and 3 bases, there was a span of 9 bases. CDR1 and CDR2 (germline): SGHAT, FQNNGV. There are 15 residues in the CDR3.

This clone occurred a few times. The rearrangement links TRBV7-3 to TRBJ1-5, with D uncertain. Trimming shortened V by 1 base and J by 0 bases, and 7 bases separated the two germline ends. This CDR3 spans 15 amino acids. Germline CDR1 and CDR2: SGHTA and FQGTGA. The CDR3 is CASSLRTHSNQPQHF. The CDR3 nucleotides read TGTGCCAGCAGCTTAAGGACTCATAGCAATCAGCCCCAGCATTTT.

V and J are TRBV30 and TRBJ2-4; TRBD2 aligns across 10 bases. This CDR3 comprises 15 residues. Germline CDR1 reads GTSNPN; CDR2 reads SVGIG (reference sequence). The junction had 2 bases not matched to a gene; V was cut back by 2 bases and J by 1 base. CDR3 DNA sequence: TGTGCCTGGAGTTCTAGCGGGGGTGCCAAAAACATTCAGTACTTC. It codes for CAWSSSGGAKNIQYF.

The chain recombines TRBV24-1 with TRBJ1-1; a weak D match, TRBD1 (5 bases). Germline loops: CDR1 KGHDR, CDR2 SFDVKD. V gave up 7 bases and J gave up 0 bases, with 8 bases separating them. CDR3 size: 13 residues. In DNA, the CDR3 is TGTGCCACCAGGCACAGGTTGAACACTGAAGCTTTCTTT. Residues: CATRHRLNTEAFF.

V gene TRBV5-1 combines with J gene TRBJ2-7; 8 bases line up with TRBD2. Germline V gene sequence: CDR1 SGHRS, CDR2 YFSETQ. With 2 bases clipped from V and 3 bases from J, the junction kept 4 bases outside the gene matches. The CDR3 is 14 amino acids. The CDR3 is CASSLAGDLYEQYF. The CDR3 bases are TGCGCCAGCAGCTTAGCGGGGGACCTCTACGAGCAGTACTTC.

The chain couples TRBV18 to TRBJ2-7, with a possible D match to TRBD1 (5 bases). With 0 bases removed from V and 4 bases from J, the gap between germline ends came to 10 bases. The germline V gene has CDR1 KGHSH and CDR2 LQKENI. There are 14 residues in the CDR3. The CDR3 coding sequence is TGTGCCAGCTCACCACCCCAGGGAAGGTACGAGCAGTACTTC. Its protein is CASSPPQGRYEQYF.

In DNA, the CDR3 is TGTGCCAGCAGCTTTTCGGGGGGCCCAGATGAGCAGTACTTC. Translated, it gives CASSFSGGPDEQYF. This chain joins TRBV7-2 and TRBJ2-7, with D possibly TRBD2 on 7 matching bases. Germline V gene sequence: CDR1 SGHTA, CDR2 FQGNSA. The V end was cut by 3 bases, the J end by 7 bases, with 16 bases between. The CDR3 has 14 residues.

This clone was observed a handful of times. The chain is built from TRBV20-1 and TRBJ1-1; 9 bases line up with TRBD1. Germline values: CDR1 DFQATT, CDR2 SNEGSKA (reference sequence). The CDR3 has 11 amino acids. With V trimmed by 3 bases and J by 13 bases, 6 bases remained unmatched. CDR3 sequence reads: CSARGDRDCFF. The CDR3 bases are TGCAGTGCTAGGGGGGACAGGGATTGTTTCTTT.

CDR3 residues: CASRLAQGGEAFF. CDR3 sequence (DNA): TGTGCCAGCAGGCTCGCACAGGGGGGTGAAGCTTTCTTT. V gene TRBV27 combines with J gene TRBJ1-1; 8 bases match TRBD1. Germline V gene lookup returns CDR1 MNHEY and CDR2 SMNVEV (reference sequence). The V segment lost 6 bases and the J segment 7 bases; nucleotides outside the gene matches: 7. This CDR3 region has 13 residues.

The genes are TRBV11-2 and TRBJ2-7; 10 nucleotides agree with TRBD1. The trim removed 6 bases at V and 7 bases at J, leaving 9 bases unmatched. The CDR3 has 14 residues. The germline V gene encodes CDR1 SGHAT and CDR2 FQNNGV. DNA for the CDR3: TGTGCCAGCAGTGATGACAGGGGGCTGAAGGAGCAGTACTTC. This gives the protein CASSDDRGLKEQYF. The full variable domain, its missing parts supplied by reference TRBV11-2 and TRBJ2-7, is EAGVAQSPRYKIIEKRQSVAFWCNPISGHATLYWYQQILGQGPKLLIQFQNNGVVDDSQLPKDRFSAERLKGVDSTLKIQPAKLEDSAVYLCASSDDRGLKEQYFGPGTRLTVT.

The chain has TRBV30 and TRBJ2-3; 10 positions match TRBD2. Germline assignment: CDR1 GTSNPN and CDR2 SVGIG (reference sequence). The V and J ends lost 1 base and 2 bases, in that order; junction bases with no gene match: 3. CDR3 length equals 15 residues. CDR3 nucleotide sequence: TGTGCCTGGAGTGCCGGGACTAGCGACACAGATACGCAGTATTTT. Its protein product is CAWSAGTSDTDTQYF.

The chain combines TRBV30 with TRBJ1-3; 9 positions agree with TRBD1. Germline CDR1 and CDR2: GTSNPN and SVGIG (reference sequence). This CDR3 has 18 amino acids. Losses at the gene ends were 2 bases for V and 3 bases for J; bases not matched to a gene: 14. CDR3 sequence: CAWSLNDRGSFRGNTIYF. CDR3 nucleotide sequence: TGTGCCTGGAGTTTAAACGACAGGGGGTCATTTCGTGGAAACACCATATATTTT.

The chain carries TRBV3-1 (or the pseudogene TRBV3-2) and TRBJ1-3; 8 nucleotides match TRBD1. Germline CDR1 reads LGHDT; CDR2 reads YNNKEL (reference sequence). Unmatched junction bases numbered 15, after V lost 0 bases and J lost 8 bases. The CDR3 runs to 18 residues. In DNA, the CDR3 is TGTGCCAGCAGCCAAGATCGGACAGGGCCTCCAAACGGTGACACCATATATTTT. Amino acid sequence: CASSQDRTGPPNGDTIYF.